These T cell receptor beta chains were read from a single sample in a study of blood T cells in healthy people across ages. TCRdb independently ran MiXCR on the 5' RACE reads; one entry per CDR3 protein. The sample includes nearly 1 million distinct CDR3 sequences, about 53% of them seen just once. The source material was blood. These receptors came from a woman aged 60 to 75 in good health. CDR3s include the opening cysteine and the closing phenylalanine or tryptophan. The D gene is left open where the match is weak. Clone sizes are given selectively: once, few, many, or a class where the clone is expanded.

v_call	j_call	clone_size	d_call	cdr3_aa	cdr3_nt
TRBV5-1	TRBJ2-5	NA	NA	CASSLTGAVQETQYF	TGCGCCAGCAGCTTGACGGGAGCCGTGCAAGAGACCCAGTACTTC
TRBV4-3	TRBJ2-3	few	NA	CASSTTGDTQYF	TGCGCCAGCAGCACTACGGGAGATACGCAGTATTTT
TRBV10-3	TRBJ2-7	NA	NA	CAISGRTSYEQYF	TGTGCCATCAGTGGCAGAACCTCCTACGAGCAGTACTTC
TRBV5-1	TRBJ2-1	NA	NA	CASSSRGYNNEQFF	TGCGCCAGCAGTTCCCGGGGCTATAACAATGAGCAGTTCTTC
TRBV28	TRBJ2-7	NA	TRBD1	CASKGQNYEQYF	TGTGCCAGCAAGGGACAGAACTACGAGCAGTACTTC
TRBV29-1	TRBJ1-2	NA	NA	CSVEGLGHIYGYTF	TGCAGCGTTGAAGGCTTGGGACATATCTATGGCTACACCTTC
TRBV29-1	TRBJ1-1	NA	TRBD1	CSAQGQGNTEAFF	TGCAGCGCGCAAGGACAGGGGAACACTGAAGCTTTCTTC
TRBV28	TRBJ1-6	NA	NA	CASSSFGQPSSYNSPLHF	TGTGCCAGCAGTTCCTTCGGACAGCCTAGCTCCTATAATTCACCCCTCCACTTT
TRBV7-3	TRBJ1-2	few	NA	CASSPQRWGYGYTF	TGTGCCAGCAGCCCTCAGCGCTGGGGGTATGGCTACACCTTC
TRBV20-1	TRBJ2-3	few	TRBD2	CSAYKIAGESPDTQYF	TGCAGTGCTTACAAGATAGCGGGAGAATCCCCAGATACGCAGTATTTT
TRBV20-1	TRBJ2-3	few	NA	CSAGFDGTDTQYF	TGCAGTGCTGGGTTTGATGGAACAGATACGCAGTATTTT
TRBV25-1	TRBJ2-1	NA	NA	CASSRAGGGNEQFF	TGTGCCAGCAGTAGGGCAGGAGGGGGCAATGAGCAGTTCTTC
TRBV15	TRBJ2-7	NA	TRBD2	CATSAGVTLAGEQYF	TGTGCCACCTCCGCAGGGGTAACCCTAGCGGGGGAGCAGTACTTC
TRBV5-1	TRBJ2-7	few	NA	CASSLATGELTYEQYF	TGCGCCAGCAGCTTGGCAACAGGCGAGCTCACCTACGAGCAGTACTTC
TRBV12-3/TRBV12-4	TRBJ1-5	few	TRBD1	CASSLTGANQPQHF	TGTGCCAGCAGTTTGACAGGGGCCAATCAGCCCCAGCATTTT
TRBV12-3/TRBV12-4	TRBJ2-3	few	NA	CASSLHPTTDTQYF	TGTGCCAGCAGTTTACACCCGACCACAGATACGCAGTATTTT
TRBV7-2	TRBJ1-3	NA	NA	CASSLRTLLSSGNTIYF	TGTGCCAGCAGCTTACGGACGTTACTGAGCTCTGGAAACACCATATATTTT
TRBV3-1	TRBJ2-7	few	TRBD2	CASSQVRTSGGNEQYF	TGTGCCAGCAGCCAAGTTCGCACTAGCGGAGGCAATGAGCAGTACTTC
TRBV5-5	TRBJ2-7	few	TRBD1	CASSGGGGQGLYEQYF	TGTGCCAGCAGCGGCGGCGGCGGACAGGGCCTCTACGAGCAGTACTTC
TRBV28	TRBJ2-5	few	NA	CASSYGLLQETQYF	TGTGCCAGCAGTTACGGACTCCTTCAAGAGACCCAGTACTTC
TRBV15	TRBJ2-5	NA	TRBD1	CATSRGGTGAVEQYF	TGTGCCACCAGCAGAGGTGGGACAGGGGCGGTTGAGCAGTACTTC
TRBV12-3/TRBV12-4	TRBJ2-6	few	NA	CASRRSNSGANVLTF	TGTGCCAGCAGACGAAGTAACTCTGGGGCCAACGTCCTGACTTTC
TRBV28	TRBJ2-5	NA	TRBD2	CASSLTLAGIETQYF	TGTGCCAGCAGTTTAACACTAGCGGGAATTGAGACCCAGTACTTC
TRBV7-2	TRBJ2-7	few	TRBD2	CASSLGREGEQYF	TGTGCCAGCAGCTTAGGGCGGGAGGGCGAGCAGTACTTC
TRBV2	TRBJ2-1	NA	TRBD1	CASSAGQGINEQFF	TGTGCCAGCAGCGCGGGACAGGGGATCAATGAGCAGTTCTTC